Below, 3 T cell receptor beta chains from the same sample are listed, as sequenced in a study of blood T cell repertoires in COVID-19. Some clones are missing from TCRdb's copy, which holds only in-frame ones; the method was immunoSEQ multiplex PCR. The profile shows 60,000 to 80,000 clones, 92% of them singletons. The sequenced material came from peripheral blood. These receptors were taken from a human donor in a cohort sampled during active COVID-19.

This chain links TRBV29-1 with TRBJ1-3; 7 bases are a match to TRBD1. V gave up 5 bases and J gave up 7 bases; unmatched junction bases: 17. Germline V CDR1 and CDR2: SQVTM, ANQGSEA. The CDR3 is 16 residues long. The CDR3 loop is CSVTYRGTGADNTIYF. CDR3 nucleotide sequence: TGCAGCGTTACCTACAGGGGCACCGGGGCCGATAACACCATATATTTT.

V gene TRBV18 combines with J gene TRBJ2-7; 7 bases are shared with TRBD2. J gave up 5 bases and V 3 bases, and 1 base lay outside the gene matches. Germline-derived CDR1 and CDR2 are KGHSH and LQKENI. CDR3 length: 12 amino acids. CDR3 in DNA: TGTGCCAGCTCACCCCGGGGGGACGAGCAGTACTTC. The encoded protein is CASSPRGDEQYF.

V is TRBV24-1 and J is TRBJ2-1, with a possible D match to TRBD1 (6 bases). CDR1 KGHDR and CDR2 SFDVKD come from the germline V gene. V shed 10 bases and J shed 8 bases, with 20 bases lying between them. The CDR3 runs 14 residues. DNA of the CDR3: TGTGCCACTTCTTCGACAGGAGGCATGGATGAGCAGTTCTTC. This translates into CATSSTGGMDEQFF.